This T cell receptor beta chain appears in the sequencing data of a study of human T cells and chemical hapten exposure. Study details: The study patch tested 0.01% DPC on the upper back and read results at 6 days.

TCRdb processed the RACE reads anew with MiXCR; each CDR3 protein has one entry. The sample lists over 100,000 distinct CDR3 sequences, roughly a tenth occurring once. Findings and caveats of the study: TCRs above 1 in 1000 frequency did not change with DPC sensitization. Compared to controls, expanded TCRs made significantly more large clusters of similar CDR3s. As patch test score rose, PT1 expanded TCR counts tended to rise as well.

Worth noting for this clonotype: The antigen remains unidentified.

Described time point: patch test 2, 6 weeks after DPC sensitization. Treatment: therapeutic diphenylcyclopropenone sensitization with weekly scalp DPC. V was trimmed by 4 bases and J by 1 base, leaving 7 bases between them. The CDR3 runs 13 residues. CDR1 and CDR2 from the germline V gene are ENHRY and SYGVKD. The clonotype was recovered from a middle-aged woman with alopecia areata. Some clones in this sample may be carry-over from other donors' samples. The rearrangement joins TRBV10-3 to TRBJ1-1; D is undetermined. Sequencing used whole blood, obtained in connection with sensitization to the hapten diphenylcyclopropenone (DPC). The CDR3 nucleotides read TGTGCCATCAGTGTCGTAGGGAACACTGAAGCTTTCTTT. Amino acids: CAISVVGNTEAFF.